One and the same sample provided the 27 T cell receptor beta chains below, sequenced in a study of T-cell reconstitution after alpha-beta-depleted transplantation in children. Preparation of the TCRbeta library involved a method that used unique molecular identifiers. TCRdb processed the PCR reads anew with MiXCR; each CDR3 protein has one entry. The data hold 350,000 to 500,000 distinct CDR3 sequences, with 43% observed a single time. Sample: PBMCs, taken before TCRalphabeta/CD19-depleted stem cell transplant. Source of these receptors: a girl aged 2 to 9 with aplastic anemia, due to receive a stem cell transplant.

V gene TRBV20-1 combines with J gene TRBJ2-1; D possibly corresponds to TRBD2 (5 bases). Trimming took off 0 bases at V and 4 bases at J, with 10 bases between the two ends. The germline V gene has CDR1 DFQATT and CDR2 SNEGSKA (reference sequence). This CDR3 spans 14 amino acids. CDR3 DNA sequence: TGCAGTGCTAGAGATTTACTAGAATACAATGAGCAGTTCTTC. It yields the protein CSARDLLEYNEQFF.

The V gene is TRBV3-1, the J gene TRBJ2-3; 9 positions agree with TRBD2. Germline CDR1 and CDR2: LGHDT and YNNKEL (reference sequence). The J segment lost 4 bases and the V segment lost 4 bases, leaving 12 bases of the junction unmatched. The CDR3 extends over 17 amino acids. The DNA of the CDR3 is TGTGCCAGCAGCCCCACCGCGGGGGGGCCTCGGCCAGATACGCAGTATTTT. Translated: CASSPTAGGPRPDTQYF.

This chain links TRBV20-1 with TRBJ2-7, with TRBD2 as a possible D gene (6 bases). Germline V gives CDR1 DFQATT, CDR2 SNEGSKA (reference sequence). V was cut by 1 base and J by 4 bases, with 8 bases left in between. There are 12 residues in the CDR3. CDR3: CSARVRGYEQYF. The DNA of the CDR3 is TGCAGTGCTAGAGTGCGGGGATACGAGCAGTACTTC.

V gene TRBV5-1 combines with J gene TRBJ2-1; 8 nucleotides agree with TRBD1. Trimming at V came to 1 base and at J to 6 bases, leaving 3 bases not matched to a gene. Germline CDR1 SGHRS, CDR2 YFSETQ. The CDR3 length is 14 residues. The CDR3 DNA is TGCGCCAGCAGCTTGAAGACAGGGGTCAATGAGCAGTTCTTC. This sequence encodes CASSLKTGVNEQFF.

In its sample, this clonotype was seen once. The chain recombines TRBV28 with TRBJ2-7, with 10 bases that match TRBD1. The CDR3 consists of 15 residues. J was trimmed by 5 bases and V by 4 bases; bases with no gene match: 8. Per the germline V gene, CDR1 is MDHEN and CDR2 is SYDVKM. CDR3 sequence: CASSSGGTGDHEQYF. The CDR3 DNA reads as TGTGCCAGCAGTTCCGGCGGGACAGGGGACCACGAGCAGTACTTC.

The chain carries TRBV10-3 and TRBJ1-1, with D possibly TRBD1 on 5 matching bases. CDR1 is ENHRY, CDR2 SYGVKD, per germline. The CDR3 loop spans 16 amino acids. The V gene lost 3 bases and the J gene lost 0 bases, with 14 bases spanning the gap. The CDR3 reads CAISDRGRAVNTEAFF. Here the CDR3 DNA reads TGTGCCATCAGTGATCGGGGACGGGCGGTGAACACTGAAGCTTTCTTT.

The CDR3 DNA reads TGCAGTGCACTAGTTGAAGGGGCCCCCTACGAGCAGTACTTC. Encoded protein: CSALVEGAPYEQYF. The V call is TRBV20-1, the J call TRBJ2-7; D is tentatively TRBD1 or TRBD2 (5 bases each). CDR3 size: 14 residues. Trimming left V 6 bases short and J 2 bases short, with 17 bases between. The germline CDR1 and CDR2 sequences are DFQATT and SNEGSKA (reference sequence).

The chain carries TRBV28 and TRBJ2-7; either TRBD1 or TRBD2 may fit D (7 bases each). Germline CDR1 is MDHEN and CDR2 is SYDVKM. V dropped 6 bases and J dropped 0 bases, with 15 bases sitting between them. CDR3 length: 15 residues. The CDR3 sequence is CASSGGRGPSYEQYF. CDR3 DNA sequence: TGTGCCAGCAGCGGGGGGAGGGGGCCCTCCTACGAGCAGTACTTC.

The genes are TRBV5-1 and TRBJ2-1; 7 positions agree with TRBD2. V was clipped by 4 bases and J by 5 bases; unmatched bases: 12. This CDR3 is built from 16 residues. CDR1 is SGHRS, CDR2 YFSETQ, per germline. CDR3 sequence: CASSLRLSGDHNEQFF. The DNA of the CDR3 is TGCGCCAGCAGCCTAAGACTAAGCGGGGATCACAATGAGCAGTTCTTC.

This clonotype has a handful of counts. The V and J genes are TRBV20-1 and TRBJ2-5; D is uncertain. Germline CDR1 and CDR2: DFQATT and SNEGSKA (reference sequence). This CDR3 is built from 12 residues. Trimming left V 7 bases short and J 3 bases short, with 12 bases between. In DNA, the CDR3 is TGCAGTGTTCGCCGGGCAGAAGAGACCCAGTACTTC. Its protein is CSVRRAEETQYF.

This clonotype was detected a few times. This chain joins TRBV7-9 and TRBJ2-1; TRBD2 matches 10 bases. The CDR3 is 15 amino acids. V dropped 4 bases and J dropped 5; count of bases not matched to a gene: 5. The germline gives CDR1 SEHNR, CDR2 FQNEAQ (reference sequence). For the CDR3, the DNA is TGTGCCAGCAGCTATAGAGCGGGAGGGCACAATGAGCAGTTCTTC. Translated: CASSYRAGGHNEQFF. The full variable domain, rest sourced from reference TRBV7-9 and TRBJ2-1, is DTGVSQNPRHKITKRGQNVTFRCDPISEHNRLYWYRQTLGQGPEFLTYFQNEAQLEKSRLLSDRFSAERPKGSFSTLEIQRTEQGDSAMYLCASSYRAGGHNEQFFGPGTRLTVL.

V is TRBV28 and J is TRBJ2-3, with 7 bases fitting TRBD2. Per germline, CDR1 MDHEN and CDR2 SYDVKM. V lost 4 bases to trimming and J lost 7 bases; unmatched junction nucleotides: 11. The CDR3 has 15 amino acids. In DNA, the CDR3 is TGTGCCAGCAGTTCTCGGACTAGTATCGGAAATACGCAGTATTTT. Encoded protein: CASSSRTSIGNTQYF.

V and J are TRBV2 and TRBJ1-4, with D possibly TRBD1 on 6 matching bases. Trimming stripped 7 bases from V and 5 bases from J, with 11 bases between. Germline V CDR1 and CDR2: SNHLY, FYNNEI. The CDR3 spans 13 residues. For the CDR3, the DNA is TGTGCCAGCATCGGGCAGGGGAATGAAAAACTGTTTTTT. It translates to CASIGQGNEKLFF. The whole variable domain, filled in from reference TRBV2 and TRBJ1-4, reads EPEVTQTPSHQVTQMGQEVILRCVPISNHLYFYWYRQILGQKVEFLVSFYNNEISEKSEIFDDQFSVERPDGSNFTLKIRSTKLEDSAMYFCASIGQGNEKLFFGSGTQLSVL.

This chain joins TRBV4-2 and TRBJ2-1; 11 bases align to TRBD2. Germline lookup yields CDR1 LGHNA and CDR2 YNFKEQ. The CDR3 extends over 16 amino acids. With 3 bases clipped from V and 2 bases from J, the junction kept 3 bases outside the gene matches. The CDR3 sequence is CASSQVSGGAYNEQFF. As DNA, the CDR3 is TGTGCCAGCAGCCAGGTTAGCGGGGGGGCCTACAATGAGCAGTTCTTC.

V is TRBV2 and J is TRBJ1-6; D unresolved. CDR3 length: 9 residues. With 8 bases removed from V and 16 bases from J, the gap between germline ends came to 9 bases. Germline CDR1 is SNHLY and CDR2 is FYNNEI. The CDR3 protein is CASRGPLHF. CDR3 DNA sequence: TGTGCCAGCCGAGGACCTCTCCACTTT.

This clonotype showed up many times. The rearrangement joins TRBV4-3 to TRBJ2-2; D is ambiguous. V shed 4 bases and J shed 5 bases, with 11 bases lying between them. The CDR3 length is 14 residues. Germline CDR1 reads LGHNA; CDR2 reads YSLEER. The CDR3 DNA reads TGCGCCAGCAGCCTCGGAAGGGTTACCGGGGAGCTGTTTTTT. It encodes CASSLGRVTGELFF.

In this sample, this clonotype turned up many times. J is TRBJ2-7 and V is TRBV5-1, with 13 positions matching TRBD2. Germline V gene data show CDR1 as SGHRS and CDR2 as YFSETQ. CDR3 length: 16 residues. Trimming at V came to 0 bases and at J to 3 bases, leaving 3 bases not matched to a gene. This CDR3 is CASSLGLAGGGYEQYF. CDR3 nucleotide sequence: TGCGCCAGCAGCTTGGGACTAGCGGGAGGAGGCTACGAGCAGTACTTC.

This clonotype was seen repeatedly, ten times or more. The rearrangement joins TRBV20-1 to TRBJ1-2; 9 nucleotides line up with TRBD1. With 3 bases clipped from V and 7 bases from J, the junction kept 6 bases outside the gene matches. CDR3 length: 13 residues. Germline assignment: CDR1 DFQATT and CDR2 SNEGSKA (reference sequence). CDR3 region: CSASTGGAFGYTF. Here the CDR3 DNA reads TGCAGTGCTAGCACAGGGGGCGCATTTGGCTACACCTTC.

V usage is TRBV20-1 and J usage is TRBJ1-1; D is undetermined. CDR3 size: 15 residues. Germline lookup yields CDR1 DFQATT and CDR2 SNEGSKA (reference sequence). Trimming cost V 0 bases and J 4 bases, with 15 bases left between them. For the CDR3, the DNA is TGCAGTGCTAGAGATCGAGTACAGTCGAGCACTGAAGCTTTCTTT. Encoded protein: CSARDRVQSSTEAFF.

This clonotype has only one observation. V and J are TRBV7-2 and TRBJ2-5; TRBD2 is a possible D gene (5 bases). Germline assignment: CDR1 SGHTA and CDR2 FQGNSA. V lost 3 bases and J 9 bases, leaving 11 bases between the germline ends. The CDR3 contains 12 residues. The CDR3 coding sequence is TGTGCCAGCAGCTTGACCACGGGGTCCCAGTACTTC. It yields the protein CASSLTTGSQYF.

This chain uses TRBV15 with TRBJ2-1, with 7 bases aligning to TRBD2. The germline CDR1 and CDR2 sequences are LNHNV and YYDKDF (reference sequence). This CDR3 comprises 15 residues. The V segment lost 1 base and the J segment 3 bases; nucleotides outside the gene matches: 3. CDR3 nucleotides: TGTGCCACCAGCAGAGTACTAGCGAACTACAATGAGCAGTTCTTC. This gives the protein CATSRVLANYNEQFF.

This clonotype showed up many times. The V gene is TRBV12-3 or TRBV12-4, the J gene TRBJ2-2; 7 nucleotides match TRBD1. The CDR3 length is 14 residues. The trim removed 6 bases at V and 5 bases at J, leaving 6 bases unmatched. The CDR3 coding sequence is TGTGCCAGCAGGGTGACAGGGCGGACCGGGGAGCTGTTTTTT. This sequence encodes CASRVTGRTGELFF.

This sequence joins TRBV7-3 and TRBJ2-2; 9 bases agree with TRBD1. This CDR3 is 15 amino acids long. The V gene end was trimmed by 0 bases and the J gene end by 6 bases; junction bases not matched to a gene: 2. Germline V CDR1 and CDR2: SGHTA, FQGTGA. In nucleotides, the CDR3 is TGTGCCAGCAGCTTAACGGGACAGGGTTCCGGGGAGCTGTTTTTT. Translated: CASSLTGQGSGELFF.

This clonotype was detected once. The chain has TRBV28 and TRBJ2-4; tentatively, D is TRBD2 (5 bases). Germline assignment: CDR1 MDHEN and CDR2 SYDVKM. Between the trimmed V and J ends, which lost 5 bases and 5 bases, there was a span of 13 bases. The CDR3 covers 14 residues. CDR3 sequence (DNA): TGTGCCAGCAGTCCCTTAGGAGCGGAAAACATTCAGTACTTC. Its translation is CASSPLGAENIQYF.

The V and J genes are TRBV20-1 and TRBJ2-5; D tentatively fits TRBD1 or TRBD2 (5 bases each). Trimming shortened V by 6 bases and J by 2 bases, and 28 bases separated the two germline ends. Germline V gene data show CDR1 as DFQATT and CDR2 as SNEGSKA (reference sequence). This CDR3 spans 18 amino acids. CDR3 in amino acids: CSATYGGPSGAGQETQYF. The DNA of the CDR3 is TGCAGTGCCACGTATGGCGGGCCCTCCGGGGCAGGTCAAGAGACCCAGTACTTC.

This clonotype was found once. The chain uses TRBV28 and TRBJ2-5; the D gene is possibly TRBD2 (6 bases). The V gene's germline CDR1 is MDHEN and CDR2 SYDVKM. Trimming removed 3 bases at V and 0 bases at J, with 11 bases between. CDR3 size: 15 residues. CDR3 sequence: CASSLGGANQETQYF. The CDR3 nucleotides read TGTGCCAGCAGTTTGGGCGGGGCGAACCAAGAGACCCAGTACTTC.

In its sample, this clonotype was seen many times. The rearrangement links TRBV2 to TRBJ2-1; 8 nucleotides align to TRBD1. V was pared by 3 bases and J by 0 bases, with 7 bases of the junction left unmatched. The CDR3 has 17 residues. Germline CDR1 is SNHLY and CDR2 is FYNNEI. The CDR3 DNA sequence: TGTGCCAGCAGTGACCCGACAGGGGAGCTCTCCTACAATGAGCAGTTCTTC. Translation: CASSDPTGELSYNEQFF.